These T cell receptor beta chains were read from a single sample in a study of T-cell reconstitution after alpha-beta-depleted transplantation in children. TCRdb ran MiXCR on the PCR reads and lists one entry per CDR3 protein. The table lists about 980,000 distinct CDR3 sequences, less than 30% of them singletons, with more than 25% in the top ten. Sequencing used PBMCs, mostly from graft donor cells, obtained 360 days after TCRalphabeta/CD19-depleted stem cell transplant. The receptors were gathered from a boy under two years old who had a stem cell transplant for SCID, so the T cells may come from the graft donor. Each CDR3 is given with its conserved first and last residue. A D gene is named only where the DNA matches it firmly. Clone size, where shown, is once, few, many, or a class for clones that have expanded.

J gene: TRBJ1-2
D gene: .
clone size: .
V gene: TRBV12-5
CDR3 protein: CASGLTANYGYTF
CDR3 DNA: TGTGCTAGTGGTTTGACAGCTAACTATGGCTACACCTTC

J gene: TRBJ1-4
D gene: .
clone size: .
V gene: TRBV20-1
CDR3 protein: CSARRPGAREKLFF
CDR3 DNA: TGCAGTGCTAGACGTCCTGGGGCGCGCGAAAAACTGTTTTTT

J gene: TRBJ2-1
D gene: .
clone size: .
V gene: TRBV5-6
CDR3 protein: CASSPRTEVNEQFF
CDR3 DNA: TGTGCCAGCAGTCCCCGGACAGAAGTAAATGAGCAGTTCTTC

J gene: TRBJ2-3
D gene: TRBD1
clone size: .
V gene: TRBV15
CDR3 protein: CATSREKTGGTDTQYF
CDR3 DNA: TGTGCCACCAGCAGAGAGAAGACAGGGGGCACAGATACGCAGTATTTT

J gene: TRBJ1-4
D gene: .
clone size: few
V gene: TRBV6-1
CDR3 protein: CASSECPGPIPYPSTNEKLFF
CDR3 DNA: TGTGCCAGCAGTGAATGCCCCGGACCGATACCATACCCGTCAACTAATGAAAAACTGTTTTTT

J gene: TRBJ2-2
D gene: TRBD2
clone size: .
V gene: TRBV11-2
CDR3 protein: CASSLRASGGGTGELFF
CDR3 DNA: TGTGCCAGCAGCTTACGGGCTAGCGGGGGAGGCACCGGGGAGCTGTTTTTT

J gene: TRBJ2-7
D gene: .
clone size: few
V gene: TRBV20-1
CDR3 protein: CSASALIYEQYF
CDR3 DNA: TGCAGTGCTAGCGCTCTAATCTACGAGCAGTACTTC

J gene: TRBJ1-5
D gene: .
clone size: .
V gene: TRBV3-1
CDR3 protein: CASSRGVGQPQHF
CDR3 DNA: TGTGCCAGCAGCCGGGGGGTTGGGCAGCCCCAGCATTTT

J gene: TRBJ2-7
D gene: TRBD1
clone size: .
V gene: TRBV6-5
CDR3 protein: CASSYSRGRYEQYF
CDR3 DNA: TGTGCCAGCAGTTACTCCAGGGGGCGGTACGAGCAGTACTTC

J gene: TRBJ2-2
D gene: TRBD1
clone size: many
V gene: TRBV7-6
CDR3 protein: CASSLTGATGELFF
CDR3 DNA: TGTGCCAGCAGCTTGACAGGGGCAACCGGGGAGCTGTTTTTT

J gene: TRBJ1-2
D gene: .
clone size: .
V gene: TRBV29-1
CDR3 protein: CSVDTGSGDYGYTF
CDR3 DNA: TGCAGCGTTGATACCGGGAGTGGGGACTATGGCTACACCTTC

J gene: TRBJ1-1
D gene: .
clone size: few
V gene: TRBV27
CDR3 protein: CASSILRGGDTEAFF
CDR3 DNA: TGTGCCAGCAGTATCCTTCGGGGGGGGGACACTGAAGCTTTCTTT

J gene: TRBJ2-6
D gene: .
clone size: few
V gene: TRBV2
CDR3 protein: CASRAGESGANVLTF
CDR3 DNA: TGTGCCAGCAGGGCAGGGGAATCTGGGGCCAACGTCCTGACTTTC

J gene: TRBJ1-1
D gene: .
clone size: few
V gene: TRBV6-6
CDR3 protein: CASSSPAGQAFF
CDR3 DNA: TGTGCCAGCAGTTCTCCCGCAGGGCAAGCTTTCTTT

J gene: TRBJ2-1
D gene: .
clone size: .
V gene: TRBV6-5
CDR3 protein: CASSYSGGGMNEQFF
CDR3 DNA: TGTGCCAGCAGTTACTCAGGCGGAGGAATGAATGAGCAGTTCTTC

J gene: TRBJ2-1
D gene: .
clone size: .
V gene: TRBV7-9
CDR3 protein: CASSQYDEQFF
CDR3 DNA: TGTGCCAGCAGTCAGTACGATGAGCAGTTCTTC

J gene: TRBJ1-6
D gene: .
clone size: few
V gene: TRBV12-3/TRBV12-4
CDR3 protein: CASSSTGPYNSPLHF
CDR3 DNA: TGTGCCAGCAGTTCGACAGGTCCCTATAATTCACCCCTCCACTTT

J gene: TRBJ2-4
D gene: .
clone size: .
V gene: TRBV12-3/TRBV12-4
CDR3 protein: CASSLQTVLAKNIQYF
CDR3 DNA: TGTGCCAGCAGTCTACAGACAGTCCTAGCCAAAAACATTCAGTACTTC

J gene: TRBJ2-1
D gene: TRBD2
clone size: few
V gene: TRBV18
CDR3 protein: CASSSLAGGHEQFF
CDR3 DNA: TGTGCCAGCTCATCACTAGCGGGGGGGCATGAGCAGTTCTTC

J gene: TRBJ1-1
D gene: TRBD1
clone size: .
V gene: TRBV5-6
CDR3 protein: CASSKGQGPMNTEAFF
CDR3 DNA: TGTGCCAGCAGCAAGGGACAGGGACCCATGAACACTGAAGCTTTCTTT

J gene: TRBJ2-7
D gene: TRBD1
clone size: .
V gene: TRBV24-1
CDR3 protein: CATSDPRDRVYEQYF
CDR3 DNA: TGTGCCACCAGTGACCCCCGGGACAGGGTATACGAGCAGTACTTC

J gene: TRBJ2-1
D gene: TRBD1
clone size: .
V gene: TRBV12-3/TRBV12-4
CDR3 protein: CASSLSQGGNEQFF
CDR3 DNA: TGTGCCAGCAGTTTATCACAGGGGGGCAATGAGCAGTTCTTC

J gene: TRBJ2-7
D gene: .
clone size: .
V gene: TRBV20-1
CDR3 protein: CSARRTAKDEQYF
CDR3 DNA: TGCAGTGCTAGAAGGACGGCCAAGGACGAGCAGTACTTC

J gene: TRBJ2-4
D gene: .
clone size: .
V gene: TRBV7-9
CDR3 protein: CASSLERGRSNIQYF
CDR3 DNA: TGTGCCAGCAGCTTAGAGAGGGGTCGGAGTAACATTCAGTACTTC

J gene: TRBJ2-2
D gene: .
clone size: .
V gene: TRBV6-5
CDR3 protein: CASSYFWDHTGELFF
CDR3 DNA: TGTGCCAGCAGTTACTTTTGGGACCACACCGGGGAGCTGTTTTTT

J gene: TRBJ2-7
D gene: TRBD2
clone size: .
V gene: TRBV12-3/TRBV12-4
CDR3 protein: CASRTSGAPYEQYF
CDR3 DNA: TGTGCCAGCAGGACTAGCGGGGCGCCTTACGAGCAGTACTTC

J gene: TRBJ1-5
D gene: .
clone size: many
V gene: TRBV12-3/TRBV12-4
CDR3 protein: CASSSPNQPQHF
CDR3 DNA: TGTGCCAGCAGTTCCCCGAATCAGCCCCAGCATTTT

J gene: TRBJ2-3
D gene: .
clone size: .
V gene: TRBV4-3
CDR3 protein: CASSQVWGPDTQYF
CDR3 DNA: TGCGCCAGCAGCCAAGTTTGGGGGCCGGATACGCAGTATTTT

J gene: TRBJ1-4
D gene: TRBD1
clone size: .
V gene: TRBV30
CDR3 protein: CAWSGLVGTGVNEKLFF
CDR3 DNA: TGTGCCTGGAGTGGATTAGTCGGGACAGGGGTTAATGAAAAACTGTTTTTT

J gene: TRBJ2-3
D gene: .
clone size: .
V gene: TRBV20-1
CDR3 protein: CSARVGSASGTDTQYF
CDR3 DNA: TGCAGTGCTAGAGTGGGTTCGGCTAGCGGCACAGATACGCAGTATTTT

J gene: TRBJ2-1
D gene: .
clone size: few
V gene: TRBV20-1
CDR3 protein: CSARDGGGPRNEQFF
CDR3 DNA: TGCAGTGCTAGAGATGGCGGGGGCCCGCGCAATGAGCAGTTCTTC

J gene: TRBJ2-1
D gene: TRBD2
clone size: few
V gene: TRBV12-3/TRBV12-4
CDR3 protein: CASSFDGPLAGHYNEQFF
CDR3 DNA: TGTGCCAGCAGTTTTGACGGTCCACTAGCGGGGCACTACAATGAGCAGTTCTTC

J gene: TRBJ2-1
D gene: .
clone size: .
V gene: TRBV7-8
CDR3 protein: CASIVGGDESSYNEQFF
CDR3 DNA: TGTGCCAGCATAGTAGGGGGAGACGAGAGCTCCTACAATGAGCAGTTCTTC

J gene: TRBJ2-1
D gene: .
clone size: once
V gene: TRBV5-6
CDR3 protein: CASSFLKALYNEQFF
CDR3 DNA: TGTGCCAGCAGCTTTCTGAAGGCTCTATACAATGAGCAGTTCTTC

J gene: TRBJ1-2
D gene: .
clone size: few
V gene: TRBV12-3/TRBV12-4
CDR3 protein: CASSFSSRTLGYTF
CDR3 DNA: TGTGCCAGCAGTTTTTCGTCGAGGACACTCGGCTACACCTTC

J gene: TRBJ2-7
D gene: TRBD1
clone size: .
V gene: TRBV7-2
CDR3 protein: CASSFQSMSDRHEQYF
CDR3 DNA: TGTGCCAGCAGCTTTCAGAGTATGTCGGACAGGCACGAGCAGTACTTC

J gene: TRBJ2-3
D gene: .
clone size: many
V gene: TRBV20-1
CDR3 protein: CSVLGSGSTDTQYF
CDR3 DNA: TGCAGTGTGCTAGGAAGCGGGAGCACAGATACGCAGTATTTT

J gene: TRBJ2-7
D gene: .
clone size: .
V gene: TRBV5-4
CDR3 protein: CASSFLSGTTYEQYF
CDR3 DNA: TGTGCCAGCAGCTTCCTTTCAGGTACCACCTACGAGCAGTACTTC

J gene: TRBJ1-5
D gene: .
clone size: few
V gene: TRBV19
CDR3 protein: CASSIVRMFQPQHF
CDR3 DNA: TGTGCCAGTAGTATAGTTAGGATGTTTCAGCCCCAGCATTTT

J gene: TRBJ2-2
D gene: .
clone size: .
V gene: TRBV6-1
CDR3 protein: CATLRDQNTGELFF
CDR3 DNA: TGTGCCACCCTCCGGGACCAGAACACCGGGGAGCTGTTTTTT

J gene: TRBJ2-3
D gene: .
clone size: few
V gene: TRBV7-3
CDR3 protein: CASSQGGRDASTDTQYF
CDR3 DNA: TGTGCCAGCAGCCAAGGGGGGCGGGATGCTAGCACAGATACGCAGTATTTT

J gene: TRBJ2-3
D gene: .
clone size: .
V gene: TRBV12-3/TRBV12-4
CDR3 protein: CASRGRTVSTDTQYF
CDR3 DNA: TGTGCCAGCAGGGGACGGACAGTTAGCACAGATACGCAGTATTTT

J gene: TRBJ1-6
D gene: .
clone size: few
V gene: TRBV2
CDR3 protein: CASSETSGSNSPLHF
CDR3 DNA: TGTGCCAGCAGTGAAACATCGGGGTCTAATTCACCCCTCCACTTT

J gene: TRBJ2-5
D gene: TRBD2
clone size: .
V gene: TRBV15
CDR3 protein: CATSRDWERGETQYF
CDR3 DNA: TGTGCCACCAGCAGAGACTGGGAGCGGGGAGAGACCCAGTACTTC

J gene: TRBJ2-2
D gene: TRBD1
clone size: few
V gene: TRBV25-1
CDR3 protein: CASSARDSNTGELFF
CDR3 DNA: TGTGCCAGCAGTGCCCGGGACAGCAACACCGGGGAGCTGTTTTTT

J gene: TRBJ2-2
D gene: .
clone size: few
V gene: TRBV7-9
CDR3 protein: CASSLSATPNTGELFF
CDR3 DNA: TGTGCCAGCAGCTTATCTGCGACACCAAACACCGGGGAGCTGTTTTTT

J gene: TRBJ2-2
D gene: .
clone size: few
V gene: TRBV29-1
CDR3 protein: CSVVPGATGELFF
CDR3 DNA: TGCAGCGTTGTTCCAGGGGCCACCGGGGAGCTGTTTTTT

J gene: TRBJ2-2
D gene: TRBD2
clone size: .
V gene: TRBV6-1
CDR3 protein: CASSHGLAGSNTGELFF
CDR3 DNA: TGTGCCAGCAGCCATGGACTAGCGGGGTCGAACACCGGGGAGCTGTTTTTT

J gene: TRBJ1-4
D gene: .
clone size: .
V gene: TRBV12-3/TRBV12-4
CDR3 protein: CASSFVGGIREKLFF
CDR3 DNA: TGTGCCAGCAGTTTTGTGGGGGGGATCAGGGAAAAACTGTTTTTT

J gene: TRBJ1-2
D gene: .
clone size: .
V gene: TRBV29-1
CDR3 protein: CSVEDLVRGYGCTF
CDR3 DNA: TGCAGCGTTGAAGATCTAGTGAGGGGATATGGCTGCACCTTC

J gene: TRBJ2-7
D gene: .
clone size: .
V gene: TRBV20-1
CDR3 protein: CSASGALYEQYF
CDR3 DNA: TGCAGTGCTAGCGGCGCCCTCTACGAGCAGTACTTC

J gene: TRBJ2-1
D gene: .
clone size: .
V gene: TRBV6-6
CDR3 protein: CASSYSGHDQGF
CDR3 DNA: TGTGCCAGCAGTTATTCGGGCCATGACCAGGGGTTC

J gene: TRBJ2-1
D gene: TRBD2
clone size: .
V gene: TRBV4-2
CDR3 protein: CASSQDGLADNEQFF
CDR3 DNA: TGTGCCAGCAGCCAAGACGGGCTAGCGGACAATGAGCAGTTCTTC

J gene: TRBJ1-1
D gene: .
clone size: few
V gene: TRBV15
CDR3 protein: CATSSPTRQPEVGFTEAFF
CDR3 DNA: TGTGCCACCAGCAGCCCTACTAGACAGCCAGAGGTTGGATTCACTGAAGCTTTCTTT

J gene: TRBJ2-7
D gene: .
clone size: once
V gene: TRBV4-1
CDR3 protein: CASSQDQKTGKTYEQYF
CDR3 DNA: TGCGCCAGCAGCCAAGATCAGAAGACAGGTAAAACCTACGAGCAGTACTTC

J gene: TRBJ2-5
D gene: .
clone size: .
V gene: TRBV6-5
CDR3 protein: CASSYSGGWGQETQYF
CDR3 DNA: TGTGCCAGCAGTTACTCCGGGGGCTGGGGACAAGAGACCCAGTACTTC

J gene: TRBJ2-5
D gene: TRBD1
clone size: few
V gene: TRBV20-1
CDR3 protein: CSARDFQGAGETQYF
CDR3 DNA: TGCAGTGCTAGAGATTTTCAGGGGGCTGGGGAGACCCAGTACTTC

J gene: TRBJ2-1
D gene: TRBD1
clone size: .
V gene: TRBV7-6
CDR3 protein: CASSLIVHSSGTGSEQFF
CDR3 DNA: TGTGCCAGCAGCTTAATAGTGCACTCGTCCGGGACAGGGAGTGAGCAGTTCTTC

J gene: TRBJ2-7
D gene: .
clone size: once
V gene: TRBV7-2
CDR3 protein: CASSRIGFEQYF
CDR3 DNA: TGTGCCAGCAGCCGGATTGGGTTCGAGCAGTACTTC

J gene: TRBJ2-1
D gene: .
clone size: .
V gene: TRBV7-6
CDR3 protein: CASSLVVPSSYNEQFF
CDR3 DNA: TGTGCCAGCAGCTTAGTGGTGCCCAGCTCCTACAATGAGCAGTTCTTC